These 28 T cell receptor beta chains share one sample of origin, sequenced in a study of cytomegalovirus exposure and HLA in healthy donors. The primer mix had 60 Vbeta and 13 Jbeta primers. The table came from immunoSEQ multiplex PCR; TCRdb's copy has only in-frame clones and leaves some out. The table shows over 150,000 clones, with roughly 85% occurring only once. Sequenced: PBMCs. The source of these receptors is a woman in her fifties or sixties in good health and CMV-seronegative.

J is TRBJ2-1 and V is TRBV18; possible D gene TRBD2, 5 bases. This CDR3 has 14 amino acids. Germline V gives CDR1 KGHSH, CDR2 LQKENI. V lost 5 bases to trimming and J lost 6 bases, with 14 bases between them. The CDR3 is CASSVNRDPNEQFF. Written as DNA, the CDR3 is TGTGCCAGCTCAGTGAACCGGGATCCCAATGAGCAGTTCTTC.

This clone has a handful of counts. The rearrangement joins TRBV7-9 to TRBJ2-6; 7 bases fit TRBD1. The ends lost 2 bases at V and 4 bases at J; junction bases unmatched: 11. The V gene's germline CDR1 is SEHNR and CDR2 FQNEAQ (reference sequence). This CDR3 comprises 18 residues. CDR3 nucleotides: TGTGCCAGCAGCTTAATCGATAGTGGACAGGAGGGGGCCAACGTCCTGACTTTC. It translates to CASSLIDSGQEGANVLTF.

The genes are TRBV27 and TRBJ2-5; TRBD1 matches 10 bases. The CDR3 runs to 15 residues. Per germline, CDR1 MNHEY and CDR2 SMNVEV (reference sequence). V gave up 2 bases and J gave up 3 bases; unmatched junction bases: 3. CDR3 bases: TGTGCCAGCAGTTTAATGGGACAGGGGAAAGAGACCCAGTACTTC. Its protein product is CASSLMGQGKETQYF.

The rearrangement links TRBV7-9 to TRBJ2-5; TRBD1 agrees at 9 bases. The CDR3 consists of 14 residues. From germline, CDR1 is SEHNR and CDR2 FQNEAQ (reference sequence). The J segment lost 4 bases and the V segment lost 5 bases, leaving 5 bases of the junction unmatched. The CDR3 sequence is CASSGQGRGETQYF. CDR3 nucleotides: TGTGCCAGCAGCGGACAGGGGAGGGGAGAGACCCAGTACTTC.

The chain carries TRBV6-6 and TRBJ1-3, with 7 bases identical to TRBD1. Unmatched junction bases numbered 8, after V lost 6 bases and J lost 3 bases. This CDR3 is 15 amino acids long. CDR1 MNHNY and CDR2 SVGAGI come from the germline V gene (reference sequence). The DNA for the CDR3 is TGTGCCAGCAGGACCGGGACAGTTAATGGAAACACCATATATTTT. Protein sequence: CASRTGTVNGNTIYF.

The sample holds a few counts of this clone. The chain is built from TRBV10-1 and TRBJ2-3, with D hard to call. Deletions cut 4 bases from V and 4 bases from J, with 9 bases between. Germline V CDR1 and CDR2: WNHNN, SYGVQD (reference sequence). This CDR3 is built from 13 residues. In DNA, the CDR3 is TGCGCCAGCAGTGTACAGTATTCAGATACGCAGTATTTT. Its protein product is CASSVQYSDTQYF.

The V gene is TRBV27, the J gene TRBJ2-7, with D uncertain. Germline-derived CDR1 and CDR2 are MNHEY and SMNVEV (reference sequence). V gave up 5 bases and J gave up 4 bases, with 12 bases separating them. The CDR3 covers 13 residues. CDR3 in amino acids: CASSKNSGYEQYF. The CDR3 nucleotides read TGTGCCAGCAGTAAAAACAGTGGGTACGAGCAGTACTTC.

This chain joins TRBV6-6 and TRBJ1-4; 7 bases are shared with TRBD1. Germline values: CDR1 MNHNY, CDR2 SVGAGI (reference sequence). CDR3 length: 15 residues. After removal of 7 bases from V and 8 bases from J, the junction contained 13 bases not matched to a gene. The CDR3 is CASTLRRQGWEKLFF. Written as DNA, the CDR3 is TGTGCCAGCACCCTCAGGAGACAGGGATGGGAAAAACTGTTTTTT.

The chain recombines TRBV11-2 with TRBJ1-2, with TRBD1 matching over 7 bases. The CDR3 runs to 13 residues. V was clipped by 4 bases and J by 4 bases; unmatched bases: 3. Looked up from germline, CDR1 is SGHAT and CDR2 is FQNNGV. For the CDR3, the DNA is TGTGCCAGCAGCTCGGGACAGCTCTATGGCTACACCTTC. Its protein is CASSSGQLYGYTF. Drawing the rest from reference TRBV11-2 and TRBJ1-2, the complete variable domain is EAGVAQSPRYKIIEKRQSVAFWCNPISGHATLYWYQQILGQGPKLLIQFQNNGVVDDSQLPKDRFSAERLKGVDSTLKIQPAKLEDSAVYLCASSSGQLYGYTFGSGTRLTVV.

This clone has more than one count but fewer than ten. The chain combines TRBV6-1 with TRBJ1-2; D remains ambiguous. In germline, CDR1 is MNHNS, CDR2 SASEGT. V lost 5 bases to trimming and J lost 6 bases, with 10 bases between them. The CDR3 covers 12 residues. This CDR3 is CASSNPGDGYTF. CDR3 bases: TGTGCCAGCAGTAACCCCGGGGATGGCTACACCTTC.

The rearrangement links TRBV28 to TRBJ1-3; D might be TRBD1 (5 bases). Germline CDR1 is MDHEN and CDR2 is SYDVKM. This CDR3 has 16 amino acids. The V gene lost 2 bases and the J gene lost 1 base, with 12 bases spanning the gap. CDR3 in amino acids: CASSLALGTSGNTIYF. The CDR3, as DNA: TGTGCCAGCAGTTTAGCTCTGGGGACTTCTGGAAACACCATATATTTT. Using reference TRBV28 and TRBJ1-3 for the parts outside the CDR3, the full variable domain is DVKVTQSSRYLVKRTGEKVFLECVQDMDHENMFWYRQDPGLGLRLIYFSYDVKMKEKGDIPEGYSVSREKKERFSLILESASTNQTSMYLCASSLALGTSGNTIYFGEGSWLTVV.

This chain connects TRBV11-2 to TRBJ2-3; 10 positions agree with TRBD1. CDR3 length equals 14 residues. Trimming took 6 bases from V and 3 from J; bases not matched to a gene: 3. In germline, CDR1 is SGHAT, CDR2 FQNNGV. The CDR3 nucleotides read TGTGCCAGCAGGGGGGGACAGGGGACAGATACGCAGTATTTT. Protein sequence: CASRGGQGTDTQYF.

This chain connects TRBV28 to TRBJ2-3; D is undetermined. V was trimmed by 4 bases and J by 0 bases, leaving 14 bases between them. CDR3 length equals 16 residues. Germline lookup yields CDR1 MDHEN and CDR2 SYDVKM. Here the CDR3 DNA reads TGTGCCAGCAGTTCGCCCACCCTCGGTAGCACAGATACGCAGTATTTT. Translation: CASSSPTLGSTDTQYF.

The rearrangement links TRBV7-2 to TRBJ1-2; D is undetermined. V lost 4 bases, J lost 5 bases, and 14 bases lay in between. Germline CDR1 reads SGHTA; CDR2 reads FQGNSA. The CDR3 extends over 14 amino acids. The CDR3 loop is CASSSRERLYGYTF. DNA for the CDR3: TGTGCCAGCAGCTCCCGGGAGAGGTTATATGGCTACACCTTC.

The rearrangement joins TRBV5-6 to TRBJ2-3; 8 bases fit TRBD1. The CDR3 is 13 amino acids. Losses at the gene ends were 5 bases for V and 5 bases for J; bases not matched to a gene: 4. Per germline, CDR1 SGHDT and CDR2 YYEEEE. The CDR3 loop is CASSSQGVDTQYF. In DNA, the CDR3 is TGTGCCAGCAGTTCACAGGGGGTAGATACGCAGTATTTT.

This clone was seen only a few times. The chain uses TRBV6-6 and TRBJ1-2; D unresolved. Germline V CDR1 and CDR2: MNHNY, SVGAGI (reference sequence). Trimming shortened V by 5 bases and J by 8 bases, and 12 bases separated the two germline ends. The CDR3 covers 12 residues. In nucleotides, the CDR3 is TGTGCCAGCAGTAAAGGTCCTAGCGGCTACACCTTC. Its protein is CASSKGPSGYTF.

V is TRBV5-1 and J is TRBJ1-5; 8 positions agree with TRBD1. Trimming at V came to 4 bases and at J to 5 bases, leaving 5 bases not matched to a gene. Germline V gene data show CDR1 as SGHRS and CDR2 as YFSETQ. CDR3 length equals 14 residues. This CDR3 is CASSLQGADQPQHF. CDR3 DNA sequence: TGCGCCAGCAGCCTCCAGGGGGCTGATCAGCCCCAGCATTTT.

The V and J genes are TRBV14 and TRBJ2-7, with D maybe TRBD1 (5 bases). V was cut by 1 base and J by 1 base, with 11 bases left in between. The CDR3 consists of 15 residues. Germline lookup yields CDR1 SGHDN and CDR2 FVKESK. The CDR3 here is CASSQGAGPSYEQYF. CDR3 nucleotide sequence: TGTGCCAGCAGCCAAGGGGCAGGGCCATCCTACGAGCAGTACTTC.

This clone was seen a few times. The V gene is TRBV15, the J gene TRBJ1-5; tentatively, D is TRBD1 (6 bases). The germline gives CDR1 LNHNV, CDR2 YYDKDF (reference sequence). CDR3 size: 16 residues. Between the trimmed V and J ends, which lost 0 bases and 6 bases, there was a span of 15 bases. The CDR3 nucleotides are TGTGCCACCAGCAGAGATGGCGGGGGCGCGGGTCAGCCCCAGCATTTT. Protein sequence: CATSRDGGGAGQPQHF.

Here the CDR3 reads CASSWDTNEAFF. The CDR3 DNA reads TGTGCCAGCAGCTGGGACACCAATGAAGCTTTCTTT. The V call is TRBV28, the J call TRBJ1-1, with D possibly being TRBD1 (6 bases). The V and J ends lost 6 bases and 7 bases respectively, with 12 bases between them. CDR1 and CDR2 (germline): MDHEN, SYDVKM. The CDR3 is 12 residues long.

As concerns this clone: Distinct nucleotide sequences in the sample also encode this CDR3. The chain joins TRBV18 to TRBJ1-1; D remains ambiguous. Germline V lookup: CDR1 KGHSH, CDR2 LQKENI. Between the trimmed V and J ends, which lost 2 bases and 2 bases, there was a span of 9 bases. This CDR3 has 14 residues. The CDR3 protein is CASSPLAANTEAFF. The DNA of the CDR3 is TGTGCCAGCTCACCATTAGCAGCCAACACTGAAGCTTTCTTT. The whole variable domain, filled in from reference TRBV18 and TRBJ1-1, reads NAGVMQNPRHLVRRRGQEARLRCSPMKGHSHVYWYRQLPEEGLKFMVYLQKENIIDESGMPKERFSAEFPKEGPSILRIQQVVRGDSAAYFCASSPLAANTEAFFGQGTRLTVV.

The rearrangement uses TRBV27 and TRBJ1-2; 9 nucleotides match TRBD1. The germline V gene has CDR1 MNHEY and CDR2 SMNVEV (reference sequence). CDR3 length: 17 residues. V lost 0 bases and J lost 4; bases outside the gene matches: 9. The CDR3, as DNA: TGTGCCAGCAGTTTATCCCCGCGGACAGGGGTAGTCTATGGCTACACCTTC. Translation: CASSLSPRTGVVYGYTF.

The rearrangement links TRBV7-9 to TRBJ1-4; 8 bases agree with TRBD1. CDR3 size: 15 residues. CDR1 and CDR2 (germline): SEHNR, FQNEAQ (reference sequence). The V and J ends lost 5 bases and 6 bases, in that order; junction bases with no gene match: 8. The DNA for the CDR3 is TGTGCCAGCAGCACCACGGCAGGGGGCCATGAAAAACTGTTTTTT. It specifies CASSTTAGGHEKLFF.

The V call is TRBV9, the J call TRBJ1-2; 9 bases align to TRBD1. CDR3 length: 16 amino acids. V lost 4 bases, J lost 6 bases, and 13 bases stayed unmatched. The germline gives CDR1 SGDLS, CDR2 YYNGEE. CDR3 sequence (DNA): TGTGCCAGCAGCATCCTAACAGGGGGCATATCTGATGGCTACACCTTC. As protein: CASSILTGGISDGYTF.

Remarks on this clone: Its ends do not fully match the called genes, so a read error is possible. Other DNA sequences in this specimen translate into the identical CDR3. The V and J genes are TRBV28 and TRBJ1-2; 7 bases map to TRBD1. Germline values: CDR1 MDHEN, CDR2 SYDVKM. The CDR3 spans 14 residues. For the CDR3, the DNA is TGTGCCAGCCGACCTCGGGAGGGGGCTGGTGGCTACACCTTT. The encoded protein is CASRPREGAGGYTF.

This rearrangement joins TRBV28 to TRBJ1-4; no reliable D call. V lost 3 bases and J 7 bases, leaving 15 bases between the germline ends. This CDR3 comprises 15 residues. In germline, CDR1 is MDHEN, CDR2 SYDVKM. CDR3 DNA sequence: TGTGCCAGCAGTTTTATGGGTGTACAGCCTGAAAAACTGTTTTTT. Protein sequence: CASSFMGVQPEKLFF. Full variable domain (outside the CDR3, taken from reference TRBV28 and TRBJ1-4): DVKVTQSSRYLVKRTGEKVFLECVQDMDHENMFWYRQDPGLGLRLIYFSYDVKMKEKGDIPEGYSVSREKKERFSLILESASTNQTSMYLCASSFMGVQPEKLFFGSGTQLSVL.

V is TRBV19 and J is TRBJ2-7, with TRBD1 identical over 7 bases. This CDR3 is built from 14 residues. V lost 7 bases, J lost 2 bases, and 8 bases stayed unmatched. The V gene's germline CDR1 is LNHDA and CDR2 SQIVND (reference sequence). In DNA form, the CDR3 reads TGTGCCAGTAATGAGGCAGGGGGAACCTACGAGCAGTACTTC. Encoded protein: CASNEAGGTYEQYF.

V is TRBV6-4 and J is TRBJ2-3; 11 positions agree with TRBD2. Germline CDR1 reads MRHNA; CDR2 reads SNTAGT. With V trimmed by 0 bases and J by 4 bases, 3 bases remained unmatched. This CDR3 comprises 16 residues. The CDR3 loop is CASSDSLAGGSDTQYF. CDR3 in DNA: TGTGCCAGCAGTGACTCCCTAGCGGGGGGCTCAGATACGCAGTATTTT.